Listed below are T cell receptor beta chains from one sample, sequenced in a study of blood T cell repertoires in COVID-19. Sequencing used immunoSEQ multiplex PCR; TCRdb keeps in-frame clones, though not all of them. The sample lists fewer than 250,000 clones, 65% to 85% occurring once. Sequenced material: peripheral blood. Receptors were obtained from a human donor in a cohort sampled during active COVID-19. Both conserved end residues are part of each CDR3.

V,CDR3
TRBV12-3/TRBV12-4,CASSSGQPAGAFF
TRBV11-2,CASSLVLAVVYEQYF
TRBV19,CASSIGGLAGEQYF
TRBV19,CASRAGQGSSPLHF
TRBV10-2,CASSARGGLGEQFF
TRBV6-2/TRBV6-3,CASSYRHTDTQYF
TRBV28,CASRLPGQGRSPLHF
TRBV5-1,CASSLGRETQYF
TRBV3-1/TRBV3-2,CASSQDMAGGPDTQYF
TRBV5-8,CASSAAGDSNYGYTF
TRBV15,CATSSHRLTEAFF
TRBV6-5,CASSPQALTGELFF
TRBV11-2,CASSLSGRHNEQFF
TRBV15,CATSSPPGQRNTEAFF
TRBV28,CASSSDRVLHEQYF
TRBV18,CASSPQPQETQYF
TRBV5-1,CASSLELGSGRAVVYNEQFF
TRBV5-4,CASSLGGGADEQFF
TRBV7-8,CASSLNRRQDYGYTF
TRBV30,CAWSVRSAQETQYF
TRBV11-2,CASSPPGTGDIQYF
TRBV5-1,CASSFRRGNYGYTF